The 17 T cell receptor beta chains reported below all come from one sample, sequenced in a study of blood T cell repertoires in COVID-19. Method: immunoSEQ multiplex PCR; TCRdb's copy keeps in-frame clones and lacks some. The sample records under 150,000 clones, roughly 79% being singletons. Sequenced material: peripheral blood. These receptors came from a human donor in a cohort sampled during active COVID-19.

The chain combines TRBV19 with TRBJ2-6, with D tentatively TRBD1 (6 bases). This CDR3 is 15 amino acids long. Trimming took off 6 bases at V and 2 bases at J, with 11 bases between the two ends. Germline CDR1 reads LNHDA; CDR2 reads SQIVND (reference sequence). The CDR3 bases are TGTGCCAGTAGACAACAGGGCCCTGGGGCCAACGTCCTGACTTTC. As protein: CASRQQGPGANVLTF. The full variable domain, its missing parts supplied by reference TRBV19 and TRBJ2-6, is DGGITQSPKYLFRKEGQNVTLSCEQNLNHDAMYWYRQDPGQGLRLIYYSQIVNDFQKGDIAEGYSVSREKKESFPLTVTSAQKNPTAFYLCASRQQGPGANVLTFGAGSRLTVL.

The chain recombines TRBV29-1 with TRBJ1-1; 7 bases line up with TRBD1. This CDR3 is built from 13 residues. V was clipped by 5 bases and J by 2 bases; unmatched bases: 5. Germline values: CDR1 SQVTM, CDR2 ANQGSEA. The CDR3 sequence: CSVLTGFNTEAFF. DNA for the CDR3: TGCAGCGTTCTGACAGGGTTTAACACTGAAGCTTTCTTT.

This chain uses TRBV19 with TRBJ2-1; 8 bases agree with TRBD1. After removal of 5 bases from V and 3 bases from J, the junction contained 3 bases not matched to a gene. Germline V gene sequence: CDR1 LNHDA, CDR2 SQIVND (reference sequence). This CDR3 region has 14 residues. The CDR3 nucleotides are TGTGCCAGTAGTGGGACAGGCTACTACAATGAGCAGTTCTTC. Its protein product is CASSGTGYYNEQFF.

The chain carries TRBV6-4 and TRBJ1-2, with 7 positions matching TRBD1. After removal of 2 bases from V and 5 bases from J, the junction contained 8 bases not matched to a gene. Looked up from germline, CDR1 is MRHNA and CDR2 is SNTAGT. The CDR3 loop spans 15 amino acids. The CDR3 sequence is CASSDRDRSPYGYTF. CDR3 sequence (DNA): TGTGCCAGCAGTGACAGGGACAGATCTCCGTATGGCTACACCTTC.

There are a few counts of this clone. The CDR3 protein is CSASRTGREPQHF. CDR3 in DNA: TGCAGTGCTAGTAGGACAGGAAGGGAGCCCCAGCATTTT. The chain employs TRBV20-1 and TRBJ1-5; 7 bases agree with TRBD1. With V trimmed by 3 bases and J by 8 bases, 7 bases remained unmatched. CDR1 is DFQATT and CDR2 is SNEGSKA in the germline V gene (reference sequence). This CDR3 has 13 amino acids.

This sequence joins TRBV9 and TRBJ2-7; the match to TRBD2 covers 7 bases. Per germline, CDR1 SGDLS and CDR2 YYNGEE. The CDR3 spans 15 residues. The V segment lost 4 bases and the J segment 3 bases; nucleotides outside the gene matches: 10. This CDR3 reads CASSSSGTANYEQYF. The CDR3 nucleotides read TGTGCCAGCAGCTCGAGCGGGACCGCTAACTACGAGCAGTACTTC.

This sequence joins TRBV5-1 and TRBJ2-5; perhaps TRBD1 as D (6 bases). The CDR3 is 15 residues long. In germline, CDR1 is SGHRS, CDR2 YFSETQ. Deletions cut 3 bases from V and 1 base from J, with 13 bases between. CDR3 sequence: CASSWAAGAQETQYF. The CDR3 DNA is TGCGCCAGCAGCTGGGCCGCAGGGGCCCAAGAGACCCAGTACTTC.

This CDR3 reads CASSSLLDNPGELFF. Here the CDR3 DNA reads TGTGCCAGCAGCTCCCTCTTGGACAATCCCGGGGAGCTGTTTTTT. The chain is built from TRBV11-2 and TRBJ2-2; tentative D call: TRBD1 (5 bases). The CDR3 has 15 amino acids. V was trimmed by 4 bases and J by 6 bases, leaving 15 bases between them. CDR1 SGHAT and CDR2 FQNNGV come from the germline V gene.

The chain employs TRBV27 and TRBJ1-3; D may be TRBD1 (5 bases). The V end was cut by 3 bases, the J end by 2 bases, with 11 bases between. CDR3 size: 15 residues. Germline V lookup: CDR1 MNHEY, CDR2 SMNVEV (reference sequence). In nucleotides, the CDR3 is TGTGCCAGCAGTTTGCAGGGAGGTACTGGAAACACCATATATTTT. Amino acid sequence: CASSLQGGTGNTIYF.

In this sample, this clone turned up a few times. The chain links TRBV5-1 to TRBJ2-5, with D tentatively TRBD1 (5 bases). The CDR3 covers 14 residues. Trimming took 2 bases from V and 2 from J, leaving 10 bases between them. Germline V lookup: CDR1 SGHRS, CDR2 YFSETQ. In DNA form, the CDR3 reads TGCGCCAGCAGCTTAGGAGACAGACAAGAGACCCAGTACTTC. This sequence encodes CASSLGDRQETQYF.

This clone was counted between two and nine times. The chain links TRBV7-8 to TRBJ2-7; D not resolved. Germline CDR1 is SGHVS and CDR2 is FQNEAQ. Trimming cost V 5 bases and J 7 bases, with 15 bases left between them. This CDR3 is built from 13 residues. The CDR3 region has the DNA TGTGCCAGCAGCACCGACGGTCCGGGTGAGCAGTACTTC. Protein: CASSTDGPGEQYF.

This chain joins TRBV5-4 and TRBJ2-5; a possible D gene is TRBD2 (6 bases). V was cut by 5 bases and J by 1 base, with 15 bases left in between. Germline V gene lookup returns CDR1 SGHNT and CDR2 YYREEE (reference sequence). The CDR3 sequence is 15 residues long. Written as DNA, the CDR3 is TGTGCCAGCAGGGATACTCGGGGGACCCAAGAGACCCAGTACTTC. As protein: CASRDTRGTQETQYF.

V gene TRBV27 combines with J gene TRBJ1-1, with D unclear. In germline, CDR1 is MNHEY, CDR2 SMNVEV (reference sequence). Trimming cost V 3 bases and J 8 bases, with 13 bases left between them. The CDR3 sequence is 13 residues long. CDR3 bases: TGTGCCAGCAGTTTTTGGAGTGATGGGGAAGCTTTCTTT. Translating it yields CASSFWSDGEAFF.

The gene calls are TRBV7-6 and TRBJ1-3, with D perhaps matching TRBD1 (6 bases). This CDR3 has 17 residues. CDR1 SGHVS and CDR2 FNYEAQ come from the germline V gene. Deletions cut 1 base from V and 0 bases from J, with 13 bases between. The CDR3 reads CASSLGPQGPSGNTIYF. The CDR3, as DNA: TGTGCCAGCAGCTTAGGGCCACAGGGACCCTCTGGAAACACCATATATTTT.

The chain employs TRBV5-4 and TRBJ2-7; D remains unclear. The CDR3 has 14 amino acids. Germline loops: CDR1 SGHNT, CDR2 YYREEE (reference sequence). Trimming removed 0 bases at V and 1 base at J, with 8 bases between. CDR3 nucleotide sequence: TGTGCCAGCAGCTTGGATAGCCGGTCCTACGAGCAGTACTTC. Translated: CASSLDSRSYEQYF.

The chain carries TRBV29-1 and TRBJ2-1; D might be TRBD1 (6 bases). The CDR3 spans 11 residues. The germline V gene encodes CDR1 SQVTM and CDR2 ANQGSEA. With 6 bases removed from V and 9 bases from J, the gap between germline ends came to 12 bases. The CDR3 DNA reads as TGCAGCGTGCCTGAAGGGGGTGAGCAGTTCTTC. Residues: CSVPEGGEQFF.

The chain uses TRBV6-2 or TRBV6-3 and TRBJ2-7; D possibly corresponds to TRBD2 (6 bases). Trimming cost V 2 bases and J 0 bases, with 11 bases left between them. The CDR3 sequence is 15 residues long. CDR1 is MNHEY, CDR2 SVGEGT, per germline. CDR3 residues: CASSYPAGNSYEQYF. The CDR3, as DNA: TGTGCCAGCAGTTACCCAGCGGGTAACTCCTACGAGCAGTACTTC.